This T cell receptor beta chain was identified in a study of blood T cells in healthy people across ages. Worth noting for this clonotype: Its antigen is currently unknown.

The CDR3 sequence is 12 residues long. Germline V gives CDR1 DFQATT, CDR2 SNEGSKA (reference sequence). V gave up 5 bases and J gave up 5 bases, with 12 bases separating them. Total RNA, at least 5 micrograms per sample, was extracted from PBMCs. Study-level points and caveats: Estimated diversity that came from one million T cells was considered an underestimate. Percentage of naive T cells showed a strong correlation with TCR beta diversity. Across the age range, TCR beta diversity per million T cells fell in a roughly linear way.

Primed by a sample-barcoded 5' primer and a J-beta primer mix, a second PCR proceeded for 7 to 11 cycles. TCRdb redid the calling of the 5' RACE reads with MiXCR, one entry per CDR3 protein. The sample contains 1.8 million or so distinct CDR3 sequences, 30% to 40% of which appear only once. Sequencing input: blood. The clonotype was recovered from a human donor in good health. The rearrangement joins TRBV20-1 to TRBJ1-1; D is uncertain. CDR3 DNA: TGCAGTGCTTCGGGTTTTCGAACTGAAGCTTTCTTT. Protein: CSASGFRTEAFF.